The clone carrying this T cell receptor (beta chain) was recorded at least ten times. The antigen is undetermined. The CDR3 totals 13 residues. Trimming took off 7 bases at V and 4 bases at J, with 14 bases between the two ends. Germline CDR1 is MNHEY and CDR2 is SVGEGT. Researchers attached unique molecular identifiers to individual cDNA molecules. Via MiXCR, TCRdb re-called the 5' RACE reads, giving one row per CDR3 protein. This repertoire shows 30,000 or so distinct CDR3 sequences, 3.5% to 4.5% found once; its top ten account for roughly 8.2%. This record comes from a study of early T cells in non-severe SARS-CoV-2 infection. Overall study context: Sequenced bulk RNA came from whole blood that was unsorted, and chains were unpaired.

Overall study findings and caveats: VDJdb matching favored anti-spike CD8 responses, missing private and CD4 specificities.

This TCR derives from an adult who was a healthcare worker with PCR-confirmed SARS-CoV-2 infection or an uninfected control (not recorded which). Material for sequencing was whole blood. The chain is built from TRBV6-2 or TRBV6-3 and TRBJ2-7, with D unclear. The CDR3 protein is CASTTQSPYEQYF. CDR3 in DNA: TGTGCCAGCACGACACAGTCGCCTTACGAGCAGTACTTC.